The next 14 T cell receptor beta chains were all read from a single sample in a study of identical twins. TCRdb passed the 5' RACE reads through MiXCR, listing each CDR3 protein once. This sample has 600,000 to 850,000 distinct CDR3 sequences; about 20% occur once, and the top ten carry around 14%. These sequences were also reported in another study, on T cells expressing NK-cell markers.

Input material: PBMCs. The receptors shown here come from a woman between 18 and 29 years old in good health.

This clonotype was counted a few times. V gene TRBV5-6 combines with J gene TRBJ1-2; 7 bases fit TRBD1. CDR1 is SGHDT and CDR2 is YYEEEE in the germline V gene. The CDR3 covers 12 residues. Trimming at V came to 4 bases and at J to 7 bases, leaving 4 bases not matched to a gene. The DNA for the CDR3 is TGTGCCAGCAGCGCAGACAGGGCTGGCTACACCTTC. Protein: CASSADRAGYTF. Using reference TRBV5-6 and TRBJ1-2 for the parts outside the CDR3, the full variable domain is DAGVTQSPTHLIKTRGQQVTLRCSPKSGHDTVSWYQQALGQGPQFIFQYYEEEERQRGNFPDRFSGHQFPNYSSELNVNALLLGDSALYLCASSADRAGYTFGSGTRLTVV.

CDR3 DNA sequence: TGCGCCAGCAGCGGGCGGACTAGCGGGTCCGATACGCAGTATTTT. Its protein is CASSGRTSGSDTQYF. The chain carries TRBV5-1 and TRBJ2-3, with 11 bases identical to TRBD2. The CDR3 runs to 15 residues. V lost 4 bases to trimming and J lost 6 bases; unmatched junction nucleotides: 7. The germline V gene encodes CDR1 SGHRS and CDR2 YFSETQ.

This rearrangement joins TRBV7-2 to TRBJ1-2, with D unclear. The CDR3 has 13 amino acids. V was cut by 0 bases and J by 7 bases, with 9 bases left in between. CDR1 and CDR2 (germline): SGHTA, FQGNSA. The DNA for the CDR3 is TGTGCCAGCAGCTTAGCCGGGGAAATTGGCTACACCTTC. This encodes CASSLAGEIGYTF.

This clonotype was counted a few times. V is TRBV9 and J is TRBJ2-1, with D possibly being TRBD1 (5 bases). The CDR3 contains 13 residues. CDR1 and CDR2 from the germline V gene are SGDLS and YYNGEE. V was trimmed by 0 bases and J by 5 bases, leaving 6 bases between them. The CDR3 here is CASSVVGDNEQFF. The CDR3 DNA reads TGTGCCAGCAGCGTAGTAGGGGACAATGAGCAGTTCTTC.

This clonotype was detected a few times. This chain joins TRBV6-5 and TRBJ2-5; possibly TRBD1 or TRBD2 for D (5 bases each). The CDR3 sequence is 15 residues long. Trimming shortened V by 0 bases and J by 3 bases, and 11 bases separated the two germline ends. Germline V CDR1 and CDR2: MNHEY, SVGAGI. CDR3: CASSYSGTGKETQYF. The CDR3 nucleotides are TGTGCCAGCAGTTACTCCGGGACCGGGAAAGAGACCCAGTACTTC.

This chain links TRBV25-1 with TRBJ2-1; perhaps D is TRBD1 or TRBD2 (6 bases each). The CDR3 covers 14 residues. Germline CDR1 is MGHDK and CDR2 is SYGVNS. Trimming pared 4 bases from V and 6 bases from J, leaving 13 bases between. The CDR3, as DNA: TGTGCCAGCAGTGCTCGGGGGCAACGCAATGAGCAGTTCTTC. Translating it yields CASSARGQRNEQFF.

The rearrangement links TRBV12-3 or TRBV12-4 to TRBJ2-3; TRBD2 matches 11 bases. J gave up 5 bases and V 4 bases, and 8 bases lay outside the gene matches. The CDR3 covers 16 residues. This chain's CDR3 is CASSSLAGGGRDTQYF. CDR3 bases: TGTGCCAGCAGTTCCCTAGCGGGGGGCGGTCGAGATACGCAGTATTTT.

The chain recombines TRBV29-1 with TRBJ2-5; maybe TRBD2 (5 bases). The CDR3 is 11 residues long. Trimming pared 5 bases from V and 5 bases from J, leaving 9 bases between. CDR1 and CDR2 (germline): SQVTM, ANQGSEA. CDR3 nucleotides: TGCAGCGTTCGATCGGGGGAGACCCAGTACTTC. It specifies CSVRSGETQYF.

The chain joins TRBV5-5 to TRBJ2-1; D is possibly TRBD2 (6 bases). This CDR3 spans 15 amino acids. Per germline, CDR1 SGHKS and CDR2 YYEKEE (reference sequence). V was cut by 1 base and J by 6 bases, with 14 bases left in between. The CDR3 region has the DNA TGTGCCAGCAGCTTGCCGGGAGAGGGGTCCAATGAGCAGTTCTTC. Its protein is CASSLPGEGSNEQFF.

This clonotype came up a few times. V gene TRBV25-1 combines with J gene TRBJ2-2, with 8 bases matching TRBD1. V dropped 3 bases and J dropped 8; count of bases not matched to a gene: 8. The germline CDR1 and CDR2 sequences are MGHDK and SYGVNS. The CDR3 consists of 15 residues. CDR3: CASSDSDRGPGELFF. The DNA for the CDR3 is TGTGCCAGCAGTGACTCCGACAGGGGTCCAGGGGAGCTGTTTTTT.

This clonotype was picked up a small number of times. The chain recombines TRBV29-1 with TRBJ2-7; D possibly matches TRBD1 or TRBD2 (7 bases each). Trimming took 4 bases from V and 2 from J, leaving 12 bases between them. Germline CDR1 and CDR2: SQVTM and ANQGSEA. The CDR3 contains 13 residues. The CDR3 DNA reads as TGCAGCGTTGGACAGGGAGGGACCTACGAGCAGTACTTC. It specifies CSVGQGGTYEQYF.

The genes are TRBV6-1 and TRBJ2-3, with D tentatively TRBD2 (5 bases). This CDR3 has 14 amino acids. V lost 5 bases and J 9 bases, leaving 18 bases between the germline ends. Germline CDR1 reads MNHNS; CDR2 reads SASEGT. CDR3 nucleotide sequence: TGTGCCAGCAGTCAGGACCGCCGTGGAGGCACGCAGTATTTT. It specifies CASSQDRRGGTQYF.

This clonotype was recorded at least ten times. The V and J genes are TRBV12-3 or TRBV12-4 and TRBJ2-5; 14 nucleotides line up with TRBD2. The V and J ends lost 0 bases and 4 bases, in that order; junction bases with no gene match: 10. The CDR3 sequence is 19 residues long. CDR3 residues: CASSLAPMGLAGVPETQYF. In DNA form, the CDR3 reads TGTGCCAGCAGTTTAGCCCCAATGGGACTAGCGGGAGTCCCAGAGACCCAGTACTTC.

In its sample, this clonotype was seen a few times. The chain combines TRBV20-1 with TRBJ2-3, with 7 bases identical to TRBD1. V was pared by 4 bases and J by 1 base, with 11 bases of the junction left unmatched. Germline lookup yields CDR1 DFQATT and CDR2 SNEGSKA (reference sequence). CDR3 size: 16 residues. This chain's CDR3 is CSATRNRGQGTDTQYF. CDR3 bases: TGCAGTGCTACTCGAAACCGCGGACAGGGCACAGATACGCAGTATTTT.